The 25 T cell receptor beta chains below come from one sample, sequenced in a study of blood T cell repertoires in COVID-19 (TCRdb year 2020). Libraries came from the immunoSEQ multiplex PCR assay. This immuneACCESS table, as held by TCRdb, lists in-frame sequences with V and J called but not all clones. Of the missing ones, under half trace to an unresolved V gene in checked studies; the others have no known cause. In all, the sample holds about 90,000 clones, and roughly nine tenths of those were seen once. Around 2% of the sample is held by the ten biggest clonotypes. The sequenced sample was peripheral blood. These receptors were collected from a human donor with active COVID-19. The donor label of this sample is uncertain.

The chain joins TRBV9 to TRBJ2-4, with 7 bases aligning to TRBD2. The ends lost 0 bases at V and 7 bases at J; junction bases unmatched: 4. Per germline, CDR1 SGDLS and CDR2 YYNGEE. The CDR3 sequence is 14 residues long. The CDR3 sequence is CASSVGGGDNIQYF. In nucleotides, the CDR3 is TGTGCCAGCAGCGTAGGCGGGGGTGACAACATTCAGTACTTC.

This sequence joins TRBV5-1 and TRBJ2-7, with TRBD2 as a possible D gene (6 bases). V was clipped by 6 bases and J by 6 bases, with 13 bases between them. In germline, CDR1 is SGHRS, CDR2 YFSETQ. The CDR3 is 12 amino acids. Here the CDR3 DNA reads TGCGCCAGCAACGGGGCCGGGAGCGAGCAGTACTTC. Encoded protein: CASNGAGSEQYF.

This rearrangement joins TRBV12-3 or TRBV12-4 to TRBJ2-3; TRBD1 is a possible D gene (6 bases). The V and J ends lost 4 bases and 7 bases respectively, with 12 bases between them. CDR3 length: 13 amino acids. This CDR3 is CASSSRTENTQYF. For the CDR3, the DNA is TGTGCCAGCAGTTCCCGGACAGAGAATACGCAGTATTTT.

Only one count was recorded for this clone. The chain recombines TRBV24-1 with TRBJ2-1; unclear D gene. Germline V gives CDR1 KGHDR, CDR2 SFDVKD. This CDR3 comprises 13 residues. V shed 5 bases and J shed 10 bases, with 14 bases lying between them. The DNA for the CDR3 is TGTGCCACCAGTGGCCGGCCCGGGTACGAGCAGTTCTTC. It translates to CATSGRPGYEQFF.

The CDR3 region has the DNA TGTGCCAGCAGCTCCGACAGGGGCCCGAATCAGCCCCAGCATTTT. It translates to CASSSDRGPNQPQHF. The chain joins TRBV7-9 to TRBJ1-5; 8 bases align to TRBD1. V lost 4 bases to trimming and J lost 4 bases; unmatched junction nucleotides: 6. From germline, CDR1 is SEHNR and CDR2 FQNEAQ (reference sequence). The CDR3 sequence is 15 residues long. Full variable domain (outside the CDR3, taken from reference TRBV7-9 and TRBJ1-5): DTGVSQNPRHKITKRGQNVTFRCDPISEHNRLYWYRQTLGQGPEFLTYFQNEAQLEKSRLLSDRFSAERPKGSFSTLEIQRTEQGDSAMYLCASSSDRGPNQPQHFGDGTRLSIL.

The chain has TRBV3-1 (or the pseudogene TRBV3-2) and TRBJ2-3; D is undetermined. CDR1 is LGHDT, CDR2 YNNKEL, per germline (reference sequence). CDR3 length: 17 amino acids. Trimming cost V 4 bases and J 0 bases, with 17 bases left between them. CDR3 sequence (DNA): TGTGCCAGCAGCCGCGTAGGAGATCGTCATAGCACAGATACGCAGTATTTT. It translates to CASSRVGDRHSTDTQYF.

The table lists this clone with a few counts. V and J are TRBV4-2 and TRBJ2-2; 12 positions match TRBD2. Per germline, CDR1 LGHNA and CDR2 YNFKEQ. The CDR3 length is 16 residues. V was clipped by 3 bases and J by 1 base; unmatched bases: 0. The CDR3 spells CASSQGLAGNTGELFF. The CDR3 bases are TGTGCCAGCAGCCAGGGACTAGCGGGGAACACCGGGGAGCTGTTTTTT.

This chain joins TRBV5-6 and TRBJ2-6; D may be TRBD1 (5 bases). Deletions cut 2 bases from V and 0 bases from J, with 12 bases between. The CDR3 covers 17 residues. The germline V gene has CDR1 SGHDT and CDR2 YYEEEE. The CDR3 DNA reads TGTGCCAGCAGCTTAGCGACAGAATTCTCTGGGGCCAACGTCCTGACTTTC. Translating gives CASSLATEFSGANVLTF.

This clone was seen only once. Compared with germline, one end of the junction differs, possibly owing to a read error. This sequence joins TRBV6-1 and TRBJ1-4; D may be TRBD1 (6 bases). From germline, CDR1 is MNHNS and CDR2 SASEGT. CDR3 length: 15 residues. In nucleotides, the CDR3 is TGTGCCAGCAGTGAAAATCGGGGTAGTAGATGGGACACTCAATTT. Its translation: CASSENRGSRWDTQF.

This rearrangement joins TRBV11-2 to TRBJ2-7, with D possibly matching TRBD2 (5 bases). Per germline, CDR1 SGHAT and CDR2 FQNNGV. The V end was cut by 0 bases, the J end by 4 bases, with 16 bases between. The CDR3 extends over 16 amino acids. The CDR3 protein is CASSLDMRVGKYEQYF. The CDR3 DNA reads TGTGCCAGCAGCTTAGATATGAGGGTTGGTAAATACGAGCAGTACTTC. Full variable domain (remainder filled in from reference TRBV11-2 and TRBJ2-7): EAGVAQSPRYKIIEKRQSVAFWCNPISGHATLYWYQQILGQGPKLLIQFQNNGVVDDSQLPKDRFSAERLKGVDSTLKIQPAKLEDSAVYLCASSLDMRVGKYEQYFGPGTRLTVT.

The J gene is TRBJ2-2, the V gene TRBV14, with TRBD1 matching 8 bases. Germline values: CDR1 SGHDN, CDR2 FVKESK. With V trimmed by 4 bases and J by 4 bases, 5 bases remained unmatched. The CDR3 has 15 amino acids. The CDR3 is CASSRDRWGTGELFF. As DNA, the CDR3 is TGTGCCAGCAGCCGGGACAGGTGGGGCACCGGGGAGCTGTTTTTT.

This chain links TRBV2 with TRBJ2-7, with a tentative D call TRBD1 (6 bases). The germline V and J ends were trimmed by 6 bases and 0 bases, with 24 bases remaining between them. This CDR3 has 18 residues. Germline CDR1 reads SNHLY; CDR2 reads FYNNEI. The CDR3 region is CASSTGFWGTSTSYEQYF. In nucleotides, the CDR3 is TGTGCCAGCAGCACAGGGTTTTGGGGAACCTCGACCTCCTACGAGCAGTACTTC.

The chain has TRBV3-1 (or the pseudogene TRBV3-2) and TRBJ1-1; 10 nucleotides line up with TRBD1. The ends lost 8 bases at V and 3 bases at J; junction bases unmatched: 6. Germline V gives CDR1 LGHDT, CDR2 YNNKEL (reference sequence). The CDR3 is 14 residues long. The CDR3 here is CASDPGTGDTEAFF. In DNA form, the CDR3 reads TGTGCCAGCGACCCCGGGACAGGGGACACTGAAGCTTTCTTT.

This clone was found once. This chain uses TRBV28 with TRBJ2-7; D ambiguous. Germline CDR1 MDHEN, CDR2 SYDVKM. V gave up 1 base and J gave up 4 bases, with 8 bases separating them. CDR3 length: 13 amino acids. The CDR3 is CASSLFSRYEQYF. DNA for the CDR3: TGTGCCAGCAGTTTATTCTCGAGGTACGAGCAGTACTTC.

V and J are TRBV7-9 and TRBJ1-4; TRBD1 might be the D (6 bases). CDR3 size: 14 residues. Trimming removed 8 bases at V and 6 bases at J, with 16 bases between. From germline, CDR1 is SEHNR and CDR2 FQNEAQ (reference sequence). CDR3 nucleotides: TGTGCCAGCGGGGGGGGGCCCGCATATGAAAAACTGTTTTTT. It encodes CASGGGPAYEKLFF.

Details on this clone: Germline is not matched at one junction end, which may reflect a read error. The chain recombines TRBV6-5 with TRBJ2-7; tentative D call: TRBD1 (5 bases). Germline V lookup: CDR1 MNHEY, CDR2 SVGAGI. The CDR3 totals 14 residues. The CDR3: CASSLGVGSFEQYF. The DNA for the CDR3 is TGTGCCAGCAGTTTAGGGGTAGGGTCCTTCGAGCAGTACTTC.

V is TRBV19 and J is TRBJ1-4; D remains unclear. From germline, CDR1 is LNHDA and CDR2 SQIVND (reference sequence). Trimming took 3 bases from V and 4 from J, leaving 3 bases between them. The CDR3 sequence is 12 residues long. The CDR3 nucleotides read TGTGCCAGTAGTATCCTTAATGAAAAACTGTTTTTT. It is translated as CASSILNEKLFF.

This chain joins TRBV29-1 and TRBJ2-1; 9 positions agree with TRBD2. Germline V gene sequence: CDR1 SQVTM, CDR2 ANQGSEA. The CDR3 is 18 amino acids. The V gene end was trimmed by 6 bases and the J gene end by 1 base; junction bases not matched to a gene: 16. In DNA form, the CDR3 reads TGCAGCGTCCTGGTTGGGGCGTGGCGGGGGGGATCCTACAATGAGCAGTTCTTC. Protein: CSVLVGAWRGGSYNEQFF.

The chain employs TRBV2 and TRBJ2-5, with TRBD2 identical over 11 bases. Germline assignment: CDR1 SNHLY and CDR2 FYNNEI. The CDR3 covers 16 residues. After removal of 7 bases from V and 4 bases from J, the junction contained 11 bases not matched to a gene. The CDR3 coding sequence is TGTGCCAGCACCAGCGGGGTAGCGGGGGGGAGAGAGACCCAGTACTTC. Its translation: CASTSGVAGGRETQYF.

The rearrangement uses TRBV5-6 and TRBJ1-1; the match to TRBD1 covers 7 bases. The V segment lost 0 bases and the J segment 11 bases; nucleotides outside the gene matches: 1. The CDR3 runs to 11 residues. Germline lookup yields CDR1 SGHDT and CDR2 YYEEEE. This chain's CDR3 is CASSLGQGAFF. CDR3 DNA: TGTGCCAGCAGCTTGGGACAGGGCGCTTTCTTT.

This chain uses TRBV11-3 with TRBJ2-5; 7 bases align to TRBD1. This CDR3 has 14 residues. The ends lost 4 bases at V and 2 bases at J; junction bases unmatched: 4. CDR1 is SGHNT, CDR2 YENEEA, per germline. As DNA, the CDR3 is TGTGCCAGCAGCTCACAGGGGCTACAAGAGACCCAGTACTTC. Translated: CASSSQGLQETQYF.

With respect to this clone: The sample contains more than one DNA sequence encoding this CDR3. This chain joins TRBV19 and TRBJ2-7; TRBD1 aligns across 11 bases. The CDR3 contains 15 residues. From germline, CDR1 is LNHDA and CDR2 SQIVND (reference sequence). J was trimmed by 4 bases and V by 3 bases; bases with no gene match: 5. The CDR3: CASSILGQGVYEQYF. Written as DNA, the CDR3 is TGTGCCAGTAGTATTCTGGGACAGGGGGTGTACGAGCAGTACTTC.

J is TRBJ2-1 and V is TRBV7-6; D remains ambiguous. CDR1 and CDR2 (germline): SGHVS, FNYEAQ. The CDR3 runs 15 residues. V shed 3 bases and J shed 3 bases, with 12 bases lying between them. CDR3 sequence (DNA): TGTGCCAGCAGCTTGACTGAGGATCACTACAATGAGCAGTTCTTC. Protein sequence: CASSLTEDHYNEQFF.

This clone is a singleton in its sample. The rearrangement uses TRBV10-2 and TRBJ1-6; 10 nucleotides line up with TRBD1. V dropped 3 bases and J dropped 9; count of bases not matched to a gene: 2. The CDR3 is made up of 14 amino acids. Germline V gene lookup returns CDR1 WSHSY and CDR2 SAAADI. The CDR3: CASSEGQGGSPLHF. CDR3 DNA sequence: TGCGCCAGCAGTGAAGGACAGGGGGGTTCACCCCTCCACTTT.

This clone has just one count. V is TRBV3-1 (or the pseudogene TRBV3-2) and J is TRBJ2-7, with D possibly matching TRBD1 (6 bases). The CDR3 is 15 amino acids. Germline V gene lookup returns CDR1 LGHDT and CDR2 YNNKEL (reference sequence). V was trimmed by 0 bases and J by 3 bases, leaving 12 bases between them. CDR3 bases: TGTGCCAGCAGCCAAGATAATCCAGGGGACTACGAGCAGTACTTC. It codes for CASSQDNPGDYEQYF.